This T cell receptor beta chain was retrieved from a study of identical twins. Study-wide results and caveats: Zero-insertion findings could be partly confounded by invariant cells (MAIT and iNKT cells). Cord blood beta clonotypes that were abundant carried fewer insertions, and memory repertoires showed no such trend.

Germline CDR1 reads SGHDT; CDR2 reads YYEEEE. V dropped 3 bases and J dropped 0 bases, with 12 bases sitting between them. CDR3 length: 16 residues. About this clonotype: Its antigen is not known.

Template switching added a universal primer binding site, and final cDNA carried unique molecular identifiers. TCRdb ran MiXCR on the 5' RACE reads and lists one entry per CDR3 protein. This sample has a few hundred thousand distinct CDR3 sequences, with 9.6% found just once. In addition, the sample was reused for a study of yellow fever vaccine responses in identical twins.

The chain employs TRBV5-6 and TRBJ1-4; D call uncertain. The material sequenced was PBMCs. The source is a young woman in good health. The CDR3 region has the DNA TGTGCCAGCAGCTCAGGACTTTCCACAACTAATGAAAAACTGTTTTTT. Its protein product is CASSSGLSTTNEKLFF. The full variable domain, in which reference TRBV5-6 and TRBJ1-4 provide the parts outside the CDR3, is DAGVTQSPTHLIKTRGQQVTLRCSPKSGHDTVSWYQQALGQGPQFIFQYYEEEERQRGNFPDRFSGHQFPNYSSELNVNALLLGDSALYLCASSSGLSTTNEKLFFGSGTQLSVL.